This TCR beta chain came from a study of T cells in Graves' hyperthyroidism and ophthalmopathy. Across the study: It was at initial diagnosis, before any treatment, that peripheral blood was collected.

This CDR3 is 17 amino acids long. Germline loops: CDR1 SGHNT, CDR2 YENEEA. V lost 0 bases and J lost 5; bases outside the gene matches: 8. RNA transcripts served as the template for amplifying TCR beta CDR3 regions. HTBI primers were the set used in a first-round RT-PCR of the TCR CDR3. TCRdb reprocessed the multiplex PCR reads with MiXCR, giving one entry per CDR3 protein. In the table there are about 510,000 distinct CDR3 sequences, around 13% of which are singletons. The chain couples TRBV11-3 to TRBJ2-1, with 9 bases aligning to TRBD1. What was sequenced was blood. The TCR sequence derives from a woman aged 40 to 50 with Graves' hyperthyroidism. The CDR3 reads CASSLEAPGTGNNEQFF. The CDR3 coding sequence is TGTGCCAGCAGCTTAGAGGCCCCCGGGACAGGGAACAATGAGCAGTTCTTC.